The 26 T cell receptor beta chains presented below share a single source sample, sequenced in a study of blood T cell repertoires in COVID-19. Assay: immunoSEQ multiplex PCR; the TCRdb copy retains only in-frame clones and omits some. This sample has hundreds of thousands of clones, with approximately 89% found just once. Sequenced sample: PBMCs or T cells enriched from blood (not recorded which). These receptors were collected from a woman in her forties or fifties who had been exposed to COVID-19.

This chain joins TRBV5-5 and TRBJ1-2; possibly TRBD1 for D (5 bases). Germline-derived CDR1 and CDR2 are SGHKS and YYEKEE (reference sequence). Trimming left V 3 bases short and J 5 bases short, with 11 bases between. The CDR3 contains 13 residues. CDR3 DNA sequence: TGTGCCAGCAGCTGGGGGGACTTGTATGGCTACACCTTC. It codes for CASSWGDLYGYTF.

Concerning this clone itself: At one end the junction does not follow the germline gene, possibly because of a read error. The chain has TRBV29-1 and TRBJ1-1; no clear D gene. This CDR3 has 13 residues. From germline, CDR1 is SQVTM and CDR2 ANQGSEA. The CDR3 here is CSVAKRGNTEAFF. Here the CDR3 DNA reads TGCAGCGTTGCGAAGAGAGGGAACACTGAAGCTTTCTTC.

This rearrangement joins TRBV27 to TRBJ2-7, with 13 bases fitting TRBD2. Germline V gene lookup returns CDR1 MNHEY and CDR2 SMNVEV (reference sequence). The CDR3 consists of 15 residues. After removal of 5 bases from V and 3 bases from J, the junction contained 4 bases not matched to a gene. The CDR3 region is CASSPRTSGGYEQYF. As DNA, the CDR3 is TGTGCCAGCAGTCCCCGGACTAGCGGGGGCTACGAGCAGTACTTC.

The rearrangement uses TRBV6-5 and TRBJ1-1; 9 nucleotides line up with TRBD1. The CDR3 is made up of 15 amino acids. Unmatched junction bases numbered 7, after V lost 6 bases and J lost 2 bases. Germline-derived CDR1 and CDR2 are MNHEY and SVGAGI. This chain's CDR3 is CASSRQGGYNTEAFF. The CDR3, as DNA: TGTGCCAGCAGCCGACAGGGGGGATATAACACTGAAGCTTTCTTT.

This rearrangement joins TRBV4-2 to TRBJ2-1, with 9 bases matching TRBD2. The CDR3 loop spans 16 amino acids. CDR1 and CDR2 from the germline V gene are LGHNA and YNFKEQ. Losses at the gene ends were 1 base for V and 6 bases for J; bases not matched to a gene: 7. In DNA, the CDR3 is TGTGCCAGCAGCCAAGTTTTGACTAGCGGAACCAATGAGCAGTTCTTC. Amino acid sequence: CASSQVLTSGTNEQFF.

V gene TRBV5-6 combines with J gene TRBJ2-1, with 7 positions matching TRBD1. Germline V gene lookup returns CDR1 SGHDT and CDR2 YYEEEE. There are 14 residues in the CDR3. V was clipped by 1 base and J by 8 bases; unmatched bases: 6. The DNA for the CDR3 is TGTGCCAGCAGCTTGCCTGGGACAGAGGATGAGCAGTTCTTC. It codes for CASSLPGTEDEQFF.

This clone came up a few times. Written as DNA, the CDR3 is TGTGCCACCAGCAGAGCCCCAACCGGGGGGGCCGAAGATACGCAGTATTTT. This codes for CATSRAPTGGAEDTQYF. The chain joins TRBV15 to TRBJ2-3; 8 bases are a match to TRBD2. V dropped 1 base and J dropped 5; count of bases not matched to a gene: 11. Germline V gene lookup returns CDR1 LNHNV and CDR2 YYDKDF (reference sequence). This CDR3 has 17 residues.

The chain combines TRBV10-3 with TRBJ2-7; 7 nucleotides match TRBD1. With 9 bases clipped from V and 2 bases from J, the junction kept 7 bases outside the gene matches. Germline-derived CDR1 and CDR2 are ENHRY and SYGVKD. This CDR3 is 13 amino acids long. The CDR3 bases are TGTGCCATTCAAGACAGGGAAACCTACGAGCAGTACTTC. Its translation is CAIQDRETYEQYF.

The chain links TRBV5-4 to TRBJ2-4; TRBD1 is a possible D gene (5 bases). The CDR3 contains 13 residues. V was pared by 5 bases and J by 9 bases, with 15 bases between. Germline V gene sequence: CDR1 SGHNT, CDR2 YYREEE (reference sequence). The CDR3 DNA follows: TGTGCCAGCAGGACTGACAGCCCCGGCATTCAGTACTTC. Amino acids: CASRTDSPGIQYF.

This clone was recorded only once. The J gene is TRBJ2-1, the V gene TRBV6-2 or TRBV6-3; D might be TRBD2 (5 bases). V was cut by 0 bases and J by 15 bases, with 9 bases left in between. This CDR3 has 11 residues. Germline CDR1 reads MNHEY; CDR2 reads SVGEGT. The CDR3 DNA sequence: TGTGCCAGCAGTTACTCAGGACTGAGGTTCTTC. This encodes CASSYSGLRFF.

The chain has TRBV27 and TRBJ1-6; D is perhaps TRBD1 (5 bases). V lost 6 bases and J lost 3, with 6 bases in between. Germline values: CDR1 MNHEY, CDR2 SMNVEV (reference sequence). The CDR3 covers 13 residues. The CDR3 DNA follows: TGTGCCAGCAGGGGGCTCTATAATTCACCCCTCCACTTT. This encodes CASRGLYNSPLHF.

This chain links TRBV11-3 with TRBJ2-1, with 10 bases lining up with TRBD2. CDR1 is SGHNT and CDR2 is YENEEA in the germline V gene. The CDR3 spans 16 residues. The trim removed 2 bases at V and 6 bases at J, leaving 7 bases unmatched. CDR3: CASSLRAGGSRNEQFF. In nucleotides, the CDR3 is TGTGCCAGCAGCTTACGAGCGGGGGGGTCTCGCAATGAGCAGTTCTTC. Variable domain in full (rest from reference TRBV11-3 and TRBJ2-1): EAGVVQSPRYKIIEKKQPVAFWCNPISGHNTLYWYLQNLGQGPELLIRYENEEAVDDSQLPKDRFSAERLKGVDSTLKIQPAELGDSAVYLCASSLRAGGSRNEQFFGPGTRLTVL.

This clone was recorded a few times. The J gene is TRBJ1-2, the V gene TRBV6-5, with D possibly TRBD1 on 6 matching bases. The V and J ends lost 4 bases and 2 bases respectively, with 17 bases between them. Germline CDR1 MNHEY, CDR2 SVGAGI. The length of the CDR3 is 16 residues. The CDR3 reads CASSSYTGTRNYGYTF. The DNA for the CDR3 is TGTGCCAGCAGTTCTTACACCGGGACACGGAACTATGGCTACACCTTC.

This sequence joins TRBV28 and TRBJ2-3; 7 bases fit TRBD2. Unmatched junction bases numbered 2, after V lost 2 bases and J lost 6 bases. Germline V gene sequence: CDR1 MDHEN, CDR2 SYDVKM. This CDR3 has 13 amino acids. CDR3 bases: TGTGCCAGCAGTTTAAACGGGGGGGATACGCAGTATTTT. Protein sequence: CASSLNGGDTQYF.

This clone has only one observation. For the CDR3, the DNA is TGTGCCAGCAGCCCACGGGACAGGGCTTGGGGCTACACCTTC. This sequence encodes CASSPRDRAWGYTF. V is TRBV5-8 and J is TRBJ1-2; 9 bases are a match to TRBD1. The junction had 9 bases not matched to a gene; V was cut back by 4 bases and J by 8 bases. This CDR3 is built from 14 residues. Per germline, CDR1 SGHTS and CDR2 YDEGEE.

The chain is built from TRBV2 and TRBJ2-1; 8 bases are shared with TRBD1. Germline CDR1 is SNHLY and CDR2 is FYNNEI. The CDR3 runs 15 residues. The V segment lost 6 bases and the J segment 4 bases; nucleotides outside the gene matches: 8. Written as DNA, the CDR3 is TGTGCCAGCAGGGGGGGACAGGTTCCTTACAATGAGCAGTTCTTC. Translation: CASRGGQVPYNEQFF.

This chain uses TRBV7-9 with TRBJ1-2; tentatively, D is TRBD1 (6 bases). CDR1 SEHNR and CDR2 FQNEAQ come from the germline V gene (reference sequence). The CDR3 loop spans 16 amino acids. Trimming left V 4 bases short and J 3 bases short, with 18 bases between. CDR3 in amino acids: CASSSTQDRPHYGYTF. The CDR3 DNA reads as TGTGCCAGCAGCTCCACGCAGGACAGACCCCACTATGGCTACACCTTC.

The chain combines TRBV5-8 with TRBJ1-1; the D gene is possibly TRBD1 (5 bases). The V end was cut by 5 bases, the J end by 10 bases, with 15 bases between. The CDR3 has 12 amino acids. Germline values: CDR1 SGHTS, CDR2 YDEGEE. The CDR3 loop is CASSLAAGGAFF. The CDR3 nucleotides are TGTGCCAGCAGTCTGGCTGCGGGGGGAGCTTTCTTT.

The gene calls are TRBV4-1 and TRBJ2-5; 9 bases align to TRBD2. J lost 9 bases, V lost 5 bases, and 16 bases had no gene match. Germline CDR1 is MGHRA and CDR2 is YSYEKL. The CDR3 covers 16 residues. The CDR3 spells CASSGIGGGAPLAQYF. For the CDR3, the DNA is TGCGCCAGCAGCGGAATAGGCGGGGGGGCCCCCTTAGCCCAGTACTTC.

The chain recombines TRBV10-3 with TRBJ1-2, with TRBD1 matching over 7 bases. Germline V gives CDR1 ENHRY, CDR2 SYGVKD. The CDR3 consists of 16 residues. V was pared by 6 bases and J by 4 bases, with 14 bases of the junction left unmatched. The CDR3 loop is CAISLGPGQTPYGYTF. The CDR3 DNA follows: TGTGCCATCAGCCTGGGCCCGGGACAGACACCCTATGGCTACACCTTC.

The chain uses TRBV6-5 and TRBJ2-3; D remains ambiguous. Germline V lookup: CDR1 MNHEY, CDR2 SVGAGI. The CDR3 loop spans 12 amino acids. Trimming cost V 5 bases and J 4 bases, with 7 bases left between them. The CDR3 coding sequence is TGTGCCAGCAGTCAGGAATCAGATACGCAGTATTTT. Protein sequence: CASSQESDTQYF.

The J gene is TRBJ2-7, the V gene TRBV11-3, with 7 bases fitting TRBD2. The CDR3 has 15 residues. V trimming: 1 base; J trimming: 2 bases; junction bases outside the gene matches: 5. Germline V gene lookup returns CDR1 SGHNT and CDR2 YENEEA. CDR3 protein: CASSLVGGETYEQYF. CDR3 DNA sequence: TGTGCCAGCAGCTTAGTTGGGGGGGAGACCTACGAGCAGTACTTC.

The chain joins TRBV15 to TRBJ1-3; D is undetermined. The CDR3 totals 17 residues. Per germline, CDR1 LNHNV and CDR2 YYDKDF (reference sequence). V dropped 0 bases and J dropped 1 base, with 13 bases sitting between them. CDR3 sequence (DNA): TGTGCCACCAGCAGAGACTTAGCAGCCCGATCTGGAAACACCATATATTTT. Its protein product is CATSRDLAARSGNTIYF.

J is TRBJ2-3 and V is TRBV3-1 (or the pseudogene TRBV3-2); TRBD1 matches 7 bases. The CDR3 totals 16 residues. The V gene's germline CDR1 is LGHDT and CDR2 YNNKEL (reference sequence). Unmatched junction bases numbered 5, after V lost 0 bases and J lost 2 bases. CDR3 amino acids: CASSQDKGADTDTQYF. CDR3 coding DNA: TGTGCCAGCAGCCAAGATAAGGGGGCGGACACAGATACGCAGTATTTT.

The chain carries TRBV5-4 and TRBJ2-7, with 8 bases fitting TRBD2. Germline-derived CDR1 and CDR2 are SGHNT and YYREEE (reference sequence). The CDR3 totals 14 residues. The V segment lost 0 bases and the J segment 8 bases; nucleotides outside the gene matches: 7. The CDR3 DNA is TGTGCCAGCAGCTTGGCGGGGGGGCCTACGCAGCAGTACTTC. This codes for CASSLAGGPTQQYF.

This chain connects TRBV3-1 (or the pseudogene TRBV3-2) to TRBJ2-7; 9 bases are shared with TRBD2. Trimming took 6 bases from V and 4 from J; bases not matched to a gene: 10. This CDR3 is 15 amino acids long. CDR1 is LGHDT, CDR2 YNNKEL, per germline (reference sequence). The CDR3 region is CASRPAAGGTYEQYF. The CDR3 bases are TGTGCCAGCAGGCCGGCGGCGGGGGGGACTTACGAGCAGTACTTC.